This T cell receptor beta chain is from a study of T cell responses to AZD1222 COVID-19 vaccine (dated by TCRdb to about 2021). Notes on the research overall: A total of 230 to 250 trial participants underwent TCR sequencing, of whom some 200 had received two doses of AZD1222 and about 26 had received two doses of the MenACWY control vaccine. Trial participants were enrolled by age into subgroups of 18-55, 56-69 and 70-plus years, and 148, 28 and 57 TCR-sequenced participants, respectively, were included in these subgroups.

The CDR3 regions of human TCRbeta chains were analyzed by immunosequencing. Regarding the original processing steps: TCRs in the repertoires were compared against a reference library of SARS-CoV-2-specific TCRs that had been generated with the MIRA antigen-specificity platform. Breadth meant the fraction of unique TCRs that were SARS-CoV-2-associated, whereas depth meant the fraction of total T cells that were SARS-CoV-2-associated. Using the MIRA data, each spike-specific TCR was assigned both to the spike region to which the TCR was reactive and to a CD4 or CD8 class. Log10-transformed breadth and depth values were compared by one-way ANOVA with Sidak's multiple comparisons tests. As stored in TCRdb, this immuneACCESS dataset retains in-frame rearrangements with V and J assigned. A fraction of the clones does not appear; measured against another copy, unresolved V genes explain less than half of the discrepancy, and the remainder lacks a known reason. That table is the source of V, J and clone size, and D and trimming were worked out from the DNA. This sample gives about 81,000 clones in total; approximately 90% of them show up just once. The ten most abundant clones make up about 8% of the sample.

As to this clone: The antigen it recognizes is unknown. No base-level quality is on record; no much larger clone is a single base apart.

The CDR3 runs 14 amino acids, cysteine and phenylalanine included. The DNA shown is the 42-base CDR3, in frame from base 1. Trimming at the junction amounts to 11 bases on V and 3 bases on J, and the germline ends lie 19 bases apart. The germline V gene yields SNHLY for CDR1 and FYNNEI for CDR2. The time point label for this specimen denotes: about 28 days (+/-7) after the second vaccine dose. AZD1222 recipients whose second dose came at about 4 weeks and those whose second dose came at about 12 weeks were combined into one group, since spike-specific TCR depth and breadth did not differ between the two schedules. The vaccinee samples were drawn from two UK trials, COV001 and COV002, one of which was a single-blind randomized controlled phase 2/3 trial testing AZD1222 (ChAdOx1 nCoV-19) in healthy adults. For TCRbeta chain sequencing, PBMC samples were collected from trial participants at day 0 and at day 28 after the second dose.

What the study reported, not specific to this receptor: In the small 56-69-year group, the increase in depth fell short of significance, most likely because of low power. After two AZD1222 doses, spike-specific TCR breadth and depth were significantly higher than at day 0 and than in MenACWY recipients. Conclusions about previously exposed vaccinees were limited because only five to seven AZD1222 recipients were SARS-CoV-2 seropositive at baseline. No day 14 peak-response samples were available, so repertoires were characterized only after the peak T cell response. Participants were mostly white British and included more females than males, and it was suggested by the authors that clonal diversity may have been underestimated. The vaccine-associated CD4 TCRs covered the entire spike protein, and the dominant responses fell in regions 160-218 and 743-854. Reportedly, almost half of the unique spike-specific TCRs recognized epitopes lying outside the regions that are mutated in the B.1.351 and B.1.1.7 variants.

This material consisted of peripheral blood, taken 28 days after the second AZD1222 dose. Recombination linked TRBV2 to TRBJ2-5; possibly the D gene is TRBD1, per 6 matching bases. This receptor was identified in an adult who received the AZD1222 COVID-19 vaccine. The CDR3 region has the sequence CAGKSGHTKETQYF. The nucleotide sequence reads as follows: TGTGCCGGAAAATCGGGACATACTAAAGAGACCCAGTACTTC.